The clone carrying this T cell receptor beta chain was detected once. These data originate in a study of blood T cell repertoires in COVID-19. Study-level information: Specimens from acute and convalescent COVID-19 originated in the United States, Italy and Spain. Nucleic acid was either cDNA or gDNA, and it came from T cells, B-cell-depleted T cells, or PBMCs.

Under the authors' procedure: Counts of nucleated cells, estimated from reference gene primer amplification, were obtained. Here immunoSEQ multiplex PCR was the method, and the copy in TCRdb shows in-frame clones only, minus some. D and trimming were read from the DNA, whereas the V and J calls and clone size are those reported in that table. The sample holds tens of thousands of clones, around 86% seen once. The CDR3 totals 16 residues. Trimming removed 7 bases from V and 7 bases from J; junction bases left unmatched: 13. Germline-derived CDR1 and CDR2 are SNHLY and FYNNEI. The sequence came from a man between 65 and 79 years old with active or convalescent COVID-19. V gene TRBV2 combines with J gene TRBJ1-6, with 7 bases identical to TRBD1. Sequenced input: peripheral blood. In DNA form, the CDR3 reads TGTGCCAGCATTCCAGATGGACAGGTGCGAAATTCACCCCTCCACTTT. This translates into CASIPDGQVRNSPLHF. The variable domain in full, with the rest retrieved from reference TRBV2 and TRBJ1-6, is EPEVTQTPSHQVTQMGQEVILRCVPISNHLYFYWYRQILGQKVEFLVSFYNNEISEKSEIFDDQFSVERPDGSNFTLKIRSTKLEDSAMYFCASIPDGQVRNSPLHFGNGTRLTVT.